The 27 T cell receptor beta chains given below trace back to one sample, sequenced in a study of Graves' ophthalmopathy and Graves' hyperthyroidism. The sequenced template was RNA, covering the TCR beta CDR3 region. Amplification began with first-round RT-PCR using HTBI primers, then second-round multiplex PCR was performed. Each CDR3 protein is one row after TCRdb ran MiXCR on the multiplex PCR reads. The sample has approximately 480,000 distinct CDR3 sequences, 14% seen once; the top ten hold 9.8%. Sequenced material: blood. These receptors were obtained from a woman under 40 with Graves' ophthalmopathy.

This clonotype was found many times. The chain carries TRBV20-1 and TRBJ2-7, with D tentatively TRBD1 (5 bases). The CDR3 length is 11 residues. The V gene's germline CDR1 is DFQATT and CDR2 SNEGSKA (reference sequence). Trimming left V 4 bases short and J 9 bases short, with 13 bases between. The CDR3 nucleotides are TGCAGTGCTACCTACAGGTCCGGGCAGTACTTC. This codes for CSATYRSGQYF.

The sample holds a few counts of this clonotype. CDR3: CASSRRITGQRNYEQYF. CDR3 coding DNA: TGTGCCAGCAGCCGTAGGATAACTGGACAACGGAACTACGAGCAGTACTTC. V usage is TRBV3-1 and J usage is TRBJ2-7; possible D gene TRBD1, 5 bases. The CDR3 has 17 amino acids. The V gene lost 4 bases and the J gene lost 3 bases, with 22 bases spanning the gap. Germline V gives CDR1 LGHDT, CDR2 YNNKEL (reference sequence).

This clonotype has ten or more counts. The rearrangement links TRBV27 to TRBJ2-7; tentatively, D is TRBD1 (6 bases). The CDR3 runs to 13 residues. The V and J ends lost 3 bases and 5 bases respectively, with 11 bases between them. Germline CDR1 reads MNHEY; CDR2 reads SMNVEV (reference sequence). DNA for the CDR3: TGTGCCAGCAGTTTTTCTGAGGGGGACGAGCAGTACTTC. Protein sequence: CASSFSEGDEQYF.

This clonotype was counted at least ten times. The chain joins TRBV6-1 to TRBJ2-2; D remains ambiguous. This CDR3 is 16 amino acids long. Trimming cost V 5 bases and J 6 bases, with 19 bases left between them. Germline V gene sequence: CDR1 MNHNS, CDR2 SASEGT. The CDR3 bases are TGTGCCAGCAGTCAACAAAGCTTCAGCATGGCCGGGGAGCTGTTTTTT. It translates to CASSQQSFSMAGELFF.

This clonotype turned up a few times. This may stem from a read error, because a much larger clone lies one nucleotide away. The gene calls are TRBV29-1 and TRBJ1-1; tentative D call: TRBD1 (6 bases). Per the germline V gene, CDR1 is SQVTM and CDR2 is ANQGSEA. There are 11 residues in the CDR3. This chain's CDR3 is CSAGGNSEACF. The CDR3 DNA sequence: TGCAGCGCCGGGGGCAATTCTGAAGCTTGCTTT.

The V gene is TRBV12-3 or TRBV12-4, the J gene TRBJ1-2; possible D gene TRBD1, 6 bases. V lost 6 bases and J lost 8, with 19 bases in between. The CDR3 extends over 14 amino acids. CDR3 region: CASSMTQGSDGYTF. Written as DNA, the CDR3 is TGTGCCAGCAGCATGACCCAGGGGTCAGACGGCTACACCTTC.

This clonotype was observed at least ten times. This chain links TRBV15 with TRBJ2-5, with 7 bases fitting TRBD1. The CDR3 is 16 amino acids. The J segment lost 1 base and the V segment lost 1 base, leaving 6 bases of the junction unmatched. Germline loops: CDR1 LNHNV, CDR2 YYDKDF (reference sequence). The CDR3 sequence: CATSRGQDRSQETQYF. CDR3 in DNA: TGTGCCACCAGCAGAGGTCAGGACAGGTCCCAAGAGACCCAGTACTTC.

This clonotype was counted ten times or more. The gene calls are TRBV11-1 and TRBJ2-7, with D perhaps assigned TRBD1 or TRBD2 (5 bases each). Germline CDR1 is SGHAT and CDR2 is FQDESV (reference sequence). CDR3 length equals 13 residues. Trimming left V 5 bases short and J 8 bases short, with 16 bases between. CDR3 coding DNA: TGTGCCAGCAGCCCGGGACGGAACGGGAAGCAGTACTTC. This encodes CASSPGRNGKQYF.

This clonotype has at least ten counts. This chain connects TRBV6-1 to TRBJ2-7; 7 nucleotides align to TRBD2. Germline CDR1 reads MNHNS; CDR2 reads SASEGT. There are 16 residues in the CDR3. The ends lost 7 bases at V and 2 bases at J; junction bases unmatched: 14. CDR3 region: CASTPTQGGHPYEQYF. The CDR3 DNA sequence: TGTGCCAGCACCCCAACGCAGGGAGGGCACCCCTACGAGCAGTACTTC.

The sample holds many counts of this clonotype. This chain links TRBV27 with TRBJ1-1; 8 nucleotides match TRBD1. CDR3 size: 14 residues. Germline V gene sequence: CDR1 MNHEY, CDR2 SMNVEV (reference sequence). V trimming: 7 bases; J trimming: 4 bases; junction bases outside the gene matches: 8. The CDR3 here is CASTQGAGGTEAFF. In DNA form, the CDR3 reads TGTGCCAGCACCCAGGGGGCCGGGGGCACTGAAGCTTTCTTT.

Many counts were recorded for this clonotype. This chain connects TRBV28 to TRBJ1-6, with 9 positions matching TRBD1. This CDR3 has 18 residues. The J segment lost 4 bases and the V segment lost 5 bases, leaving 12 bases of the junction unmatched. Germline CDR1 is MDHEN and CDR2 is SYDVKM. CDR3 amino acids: CASSGTGGVGFYNSPLHF. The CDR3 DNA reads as TGTGCCAGCAGTGGTACAGGGGGCGTTGGCTTTTATAATTCACCCCTCCACTTT. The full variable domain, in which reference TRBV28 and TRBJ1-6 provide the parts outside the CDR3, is DVKVTQSSRYLVKRTGEKVFLECVQDMDHENMFWYRQDPGLGLRLIYFSYDVKMKEKGDIPEGYSVSREKKERFSLILESASTNQTSMYLCASSGTGGVGFYNSPLHFGNGTRLTVT.

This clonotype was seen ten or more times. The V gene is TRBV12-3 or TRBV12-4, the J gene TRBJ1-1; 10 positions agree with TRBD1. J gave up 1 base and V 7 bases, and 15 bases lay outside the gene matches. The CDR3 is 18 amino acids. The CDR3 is CASTLRDRGRVENTEAFF. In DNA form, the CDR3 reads TGTGCCAGCACCCTACGGGACAGGGGTAGAGTGGAGAACACTGAAGCTTTCTTT.

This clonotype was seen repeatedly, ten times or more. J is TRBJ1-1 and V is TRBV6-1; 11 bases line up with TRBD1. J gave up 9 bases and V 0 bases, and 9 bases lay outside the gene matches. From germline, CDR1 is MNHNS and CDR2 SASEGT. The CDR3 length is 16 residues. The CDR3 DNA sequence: TGTGCCAGCAGTGAAGCAATAGACGGACAGGGGGCCAAAGCTTTCTTT. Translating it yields CASSEAIDGQGAKAFF.

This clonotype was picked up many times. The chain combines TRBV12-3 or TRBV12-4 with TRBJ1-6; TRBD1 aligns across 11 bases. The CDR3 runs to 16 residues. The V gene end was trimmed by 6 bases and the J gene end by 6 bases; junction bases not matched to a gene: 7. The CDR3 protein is CASSGQGATSNSPLHF. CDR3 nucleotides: TGTGCCAGCAGCGGACAGGGGGCGACAAGTAATTCACCCCTCCACTTT.

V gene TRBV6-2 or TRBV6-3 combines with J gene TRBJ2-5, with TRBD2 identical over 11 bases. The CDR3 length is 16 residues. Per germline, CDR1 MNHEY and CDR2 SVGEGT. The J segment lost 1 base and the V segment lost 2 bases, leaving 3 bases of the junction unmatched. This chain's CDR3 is CASSYVAGGPQETQYF. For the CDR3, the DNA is TGTGCCAGCAGTTACGTAGCGGGGGGGCCCCAAGAGACCCAGTACTTC.

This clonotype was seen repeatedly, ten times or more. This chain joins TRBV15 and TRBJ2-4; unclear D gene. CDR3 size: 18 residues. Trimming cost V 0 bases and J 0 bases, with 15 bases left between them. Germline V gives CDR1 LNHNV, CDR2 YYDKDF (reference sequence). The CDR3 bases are TGTGCCACCAGCAGAGATTCTCCACTTGGGTCAGCCAAAAACATTCAGTACTTC. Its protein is CATSRDSPLGSAKNIQYF. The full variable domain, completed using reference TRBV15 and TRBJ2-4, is DAMVIQNPRYQVTQFGKPVTLSCSQTLNHNVMYWYQQKSSQAPKLLFHYYDKDFNNEADTPDNFQSRRPNTSFCFLDIRSPGLGDTAMYLCATSRDSPLGSAKNIQYFGAGTRLSVL.

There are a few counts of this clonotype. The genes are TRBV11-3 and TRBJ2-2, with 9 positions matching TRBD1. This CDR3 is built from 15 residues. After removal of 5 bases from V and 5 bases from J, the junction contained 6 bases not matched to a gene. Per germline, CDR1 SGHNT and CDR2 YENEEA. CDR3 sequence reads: CASSARDRETGELFF. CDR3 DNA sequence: TGTGCCAGCAGCGCAAGGGACAGGGAAACCGGGGAGCTGTTTTTT. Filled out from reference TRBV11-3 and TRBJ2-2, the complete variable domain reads EAGVVQSPRYKIIEKKQPVAFWCNPISGHNTLYWYLQNLGQGPELLIRYENEEAVDDSQLPKDRFSAERLKGVDSTLKIQPAELGDSAVYLCASSARDRETGELFFGEGSRLTVL.

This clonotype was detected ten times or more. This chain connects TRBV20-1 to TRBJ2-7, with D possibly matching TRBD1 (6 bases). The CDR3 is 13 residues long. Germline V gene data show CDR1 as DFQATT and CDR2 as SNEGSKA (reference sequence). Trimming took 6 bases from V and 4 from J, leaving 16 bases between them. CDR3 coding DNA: TGCAGTGCCAAACAGGGTTCGAATTACGAGCAGTACTTC. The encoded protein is CSAKQGSNYEQYF.

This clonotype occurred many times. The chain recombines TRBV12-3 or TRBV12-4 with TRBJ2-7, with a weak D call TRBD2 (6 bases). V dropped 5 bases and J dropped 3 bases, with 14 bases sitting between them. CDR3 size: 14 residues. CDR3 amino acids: CASSNLAANYEQYF. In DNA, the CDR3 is TGTGCCAGCAGTAACTTAGCGGCAAACTACGAGCAGTACTTC.

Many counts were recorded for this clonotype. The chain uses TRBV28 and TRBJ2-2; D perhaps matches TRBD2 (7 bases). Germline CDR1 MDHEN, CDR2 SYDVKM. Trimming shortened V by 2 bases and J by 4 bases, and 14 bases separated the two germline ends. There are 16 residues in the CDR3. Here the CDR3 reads CASSLMRGQGTGELFF. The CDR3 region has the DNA TGTGCCAGCAGTTTAATGCGGGGGCAGGGCACCGGGGAGCTGTTTTTT.

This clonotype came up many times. CDR3 nucleotide sequence: TGTGCCAGCAGTACCCAACGACAGGAAGGCATCGGCCAGTCTCAAGAGACCCAGTACTTC. Protein product: CASSTQRQEGIGQSQETQYF. V gene TRBV28 combines with J gene TRBJ2-5, with D tentatively TRBD1 (6 bases). Germline assignment: CDR1 MDHEN and CDR2 SYDVKM. The CDR3 is 20 amino acids. The V end lost 5 bases, the J end lost 2 bases, and 30 bases lay between the germline ends.

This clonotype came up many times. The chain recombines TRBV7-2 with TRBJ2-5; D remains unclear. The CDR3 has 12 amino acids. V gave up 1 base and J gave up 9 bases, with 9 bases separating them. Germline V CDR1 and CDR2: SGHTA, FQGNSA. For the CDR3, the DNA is TGTGCCAGCAGCTTAGGAGAGGCGGCCCAGTACTTC. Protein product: CASSLGEAAQYF.

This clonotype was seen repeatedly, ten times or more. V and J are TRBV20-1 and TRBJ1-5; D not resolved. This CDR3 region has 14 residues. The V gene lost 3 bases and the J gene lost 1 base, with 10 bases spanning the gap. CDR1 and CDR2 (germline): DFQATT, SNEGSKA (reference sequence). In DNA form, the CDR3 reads TGCAGTGCTAGGGGTTTAGGAAGCAATCAGCCCCAGCATTTT. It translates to CSARGLGSNQPQHF.

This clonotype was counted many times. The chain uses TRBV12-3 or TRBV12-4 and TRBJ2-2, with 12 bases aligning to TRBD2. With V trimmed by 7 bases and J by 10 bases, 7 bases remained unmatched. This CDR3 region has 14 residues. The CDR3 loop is CASTLGLAGAELFF. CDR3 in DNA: TGTGCCAGCACCTTGGGACTAGCGGGTGCGGAGCTGTTTTTT.

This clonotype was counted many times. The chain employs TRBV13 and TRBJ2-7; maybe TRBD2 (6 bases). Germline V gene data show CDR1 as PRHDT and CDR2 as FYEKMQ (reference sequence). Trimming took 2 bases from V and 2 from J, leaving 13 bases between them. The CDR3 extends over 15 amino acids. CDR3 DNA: TGTGCCAGCAGCTTATACTTGGAGGGACCCTACGAGCAGTACTTC. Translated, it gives CASSLYLEGPYEQYF.

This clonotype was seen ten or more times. The CDR3 reads CASSERGLAGGLSGANVLTF. CDR3 DNA: TGTGCCAGCAGTGAAAGGGGACTAGCGGGGGGCCTCTCTGGGGCCAACGTCCTGACTTTC. This rearrangement joins TRBV2 to TRBJ2-6, with 15 bases fitting TRBD2. Germline V gene data show CDR1 as SNHLY and CDR2 as FYNNEI. This CDR3 contains 20 residues. Losses at the gene ends were 2 bases for V and 0 bases for J; bases not matched to a gene: 5.

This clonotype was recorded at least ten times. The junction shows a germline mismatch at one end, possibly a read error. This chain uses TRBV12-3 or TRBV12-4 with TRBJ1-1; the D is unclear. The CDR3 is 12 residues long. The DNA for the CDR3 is TGTACCAGCAGTTTTTCAGTCCCTGAAGCTTTCTTT. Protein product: CTSSFSVPEAFF.